The TCR beta chain described here comes from a study of blood T cell repertoires in COVID-19. The CDR3 consists of 15 residues. CDR1 is MGHRA and CDR2 is YSYEKL in the germline V gene. Trimming removed 0 bases from V and 6 bases from J, with 13 bases in between. TCRdb keeps only in-frame clones here, not all; method: immunoSEQ multiplex PCR. The sample holds some 300,000 clones, more than 85% seen once. The chain carries TRBV4-1 and TRBJ2-3, with unresolved D. Material for sequencing was peripheral blood. The TCR originated in a man between 65 and 80 years old with acute or convalescent COVID-19. CDR3 sequence: CASSQEYLTGDTQYF. In DNA form, the CDR3 reads TGCGCCAGCAGCCAAGAATATTTGACCGGGGATACGCAGTATTTT.